This passage covers 10 T cell receptor beta chains from one sample sequenced in a study of technical replicates of blood from several donors. Sequencing used immunoSEQ multiplex PCR; TCRdb keeps in-frame clones, though not all of them. The sample lists about 83,000 clones; 85% to 95% were seen once. Input material: T cells isolated from PBMCs. These receptors were collected from a human donor in good health.

This rearrangement joins TRBV10-3 to TRBJ2-2; D might be TRBD2 (6 bases). The V end lost 5 bases, the J end lost 7 bases, and 29 bases lay between the germline ends. This CDR3 region has 19 residues. Germline values: CDR1 ENHRY, CDR2 SYGVKD. For the CDR3, the DNA is TGTGCCATCAGTTCCCGTGGCGGACTAACCGAGAACGGGGGCGGGGAGCTGTTTTTT. Translating it yields CAISSRGGLTENGGGELFF.

V usage is TRBV30 and J usage is TRBJ2-3; TRBD1 matches at 7 bases. V gave up 4 bases and J gave up 0 bases; unmatched junction bases: 4. The CDR3 is 14 residues long. The germline V gene has CDR1 GTSNPN and CDR2 SVGIG (reference sequence). The CDR3 bases are TGTGCCTGGAAACAGGGGCCTAGCACAGATACGCAGTATTTT. Protein: CAWKQGPSTDTQYF.

The chain recombines TRBV19 with TRBJ2-5, with 9 bases matching TRBD2. The J segment lost 0 bases and the V segment lost 4 bases, leaving 6 bases of the junction unmatched. The CDR3 is 16 residues long. Per the germline V gene, CDR1 is LNHDA and CDR2 is SQIVND (reference sequence). The CDR3 protein is CASSSSPSGDQETQYF. CDR3 bases: TGTGCCAGTAGTAGCTCCCCTAGCGGGGACCAAGAGACCCAGTACTTC.

The chain has TRBV6-5 and TRBJ1-1; D is unclear. This CDR3 has 12 amino acids. The V gene lost 4 bases and the J gene lost 5 bases, with 8 bases spanning the gap. CDR1 and CDR2 (germline): MNHEY, SVGAGI. As DNA, the CDR3 is TGTGCCAGCAGTTCAAGAGGGACTGAAGCTTTCTTT. This translates into CASSSRGTEAFF.

The rearrangement uses TRBV19 and TRBJ1-5; weak D call: TRBD1 (6 bases). Trimming shortened V by 5 bases and J by 0 bases, and 14 bases separated the two germline ends. Germline V CDR1 and CDR2: LNHDA, SQIVND (reference sequence). This CDR3 comprises 16 residues. CDR3 nucleotides: TGTGCCAGTAGTGAGGACAGCGTCTATAGCAATCAGCCCCAGCATTTT. As protein: CASSEDSVYSNQPQHF.

The rearrangement links TRBV7-2 to TRBJ1-5; tentative D call: TRBD1 (6 bases). Trimming pared 1 base from V and 7 bases from J, leaving 14 bases between. The CDR3 runs 15 residues. The germline CDR1 and CDR2 sequences are SGHTA and FQGNSA. The CDR3 region is CASSLVQGQGQPQHF. The CDR3 DNA follows: TGTGCCAGCAGCTTAGTTCAGGGTCAGGGGCAGCCCCAGCATTTT.

This clone was counted between two and nine times. The chain is built from TRBV9 and TRBJ1-1, with a weak D call TRBD1 (6 bases). The CDR3 contains 12 residues. Trimming removed 1 base at V and 6 bases at J, with 7 bases between. Germline CDR1 and CDR2: SGDLS and YYNGEE. Here the CDR3 DNA reads TGTGCCAGCAGCGTATGGACAGCTGAAGCTTTCTTT. Its protein is CASSVWTAEAFF.

V is TRBV27 and J is TRBJ1-3, with TRBD1 as a possible D gene (6 bases). V lost 6 bases to trimming and J lost 7 bases, with 22 bases between them. The CDR3 sequence is 16 residues long. Germline V gene sequence: CDR1 MNHEY, CDR2 SMNVEV (reference sequence). This CDR3 is CASRSDGDPGANTIYF. In nucleotides, the CDR3 is TGTGCCAGCAGATCGGACGGGGACCCAGGGGCGAACACCATATATTTT.

The CDR3 region is CAWSRHLVSSGANVLTF. Written as DNA, the CDR3 is TGTGCCTGGAGTAGACACCTCGTATCCTCTGGGGCCAACGTCCTGACTTTC. V usage is TRBV30 and J usage is TRBJ2-6, with no clear D. The germline CDR1 and CDR2 sequences are GTSNPN and SVGIG (reference sequence). V lost 2 bases and J lost 0, with 14 bases in between. The CDR3 sequence is 17 residues long.

This clone has just one count. The genes are TRBV7-8 and TRBJ1-5, with TRBD1 matching over 8 bases. V trimming: 6 bases; J trimming: 0 bases; junction bases outside the gene matches: 10. CDR3 length: 17 amino acids. Looked up from germline, CDR1 is SGHVS and CDR2 is FQNEAQ. The CDR3 DNA sequence: TGTGCCAGCAGACTAAAACAGGGGGTCTATAGCAATCAGCCCCAGCATTTT. This sequence encodes CASRLKQGVYSNQPQHF.